What follows is one T cell receptor beta chain and its context. Antigen unknown. This record belongs to a study of cytomegalovirus exposure and HLA in healthy donors. Study at large: The roughly 670 first-cohort repertoires shared a platform with the roughly 120 validation repertoires, as reported in a later analysis.

Study-wide points: A list of about 160 TCR beta chains associated with cytomegalovirus was given.

Here immunoSEQ multiplex PCR was the method, and the copy in TCRdb shows in-frame clones only, minus some. The repertoire has about 140,000 clones, 84% of them found once; the top ten carry over 1.3%. This sequence was found in a woman under 40 in good health and CMV-seronegative. The specimen was PBMCs.

The CDR3 protein is CASSSTGTRTDEQFF. Here the CDR3 DNA reads TGCGCCAGCAGCTCGACCGGGACACGGACCGATGAGCAGTTCTTC. This chain connects TRBV5-1 to TRBJ2-1; TRBD1 is a possible D gene (6 bases). Germline CDR1 reads SGHRS; CDR2 reads YFSETQ. This CDR3 comprises 15 residues. The V end lost 3 bases, the J end lost 8 bases, and 18 bases lay between the germline ends.